These T cell receptor beta chains were read from a single sample in a study of cytomegalovirus exposure and HLA in healthy donors. Data came from immunoSEQ multiplex PCR; TCRdb stores just in-frame clones and leaves some out. The table shows approximately 120,000 clones, with under 85% occurring only once. The specimen was PBMCs. The receptors were gathered from a man aged 25 to 40 in good health and CMV-seronegative. Each CDR3 is given with its conserved first and last residue. The D gene is left open where the match is weak. Clone size appears in some rows only: once, few, many, or a class for an expanded clone.

D gene	clone size	J gene	V gene	CDR3 DNA	CDR3 protein
.	few	TRBJ1-1	TRBV27	TGTGCCAGCAGTTTTACAGCGCGGGGCACTGAAGCTTTCTTT	CASSFTARGTEAFF
.	.	TRBJ2-6	TRBV30	TGTGCCTGGAGGAGAAGCTCTGGGGCCAACGTCCTGACTTTC	CAWRRSSGANVLTF
.	.	TRBJ1-1	TRBV27	TGTGCCAGCAGCAATAGACAGGACATGAACACTGAAGCTTTCTTT	CASSNRQDMNTEAFF
.	.	TRBJ2-5	TRBV9	TGTGCCAGCAGCGTAGCCCCGGGGAAAGAGACCCAGTACTTC	CASSVAPGKETQYF
TRBD2	.	TRBJ2-5	TRBV7-3	TGTGCCAGCAGCTTAAGCGGGCGGGAGGGAGAGACCCAGTACTTC	CASSLSGREGETQYF
.	.	TRBJ2-4	TRBV2	TGTGCCAGCAGTCCTTACTACATTCAGTACTTC	CASSPYYIQYF
TRBD2	.	TRBJ2-7	TRBV18	TGTGCCAGCTCACCGTTAGCGGGGATAACCTACGAGCAGTACTTC	CASSPLAGITYEQYF
TRBD2	few	TRBJ2-5	TRBV25-1	TGTGCCAGCAGTGAATTCCGCCCGACTAGCCCCGCCGGAGAGACCCAGTACTTC	CASSEFRPTSPAGETQYF
.	few	TRBJ2-7	TRBV5-5	TGTGCCAGCAGCTTGGTAGCGGACAACTCCTACGAGCAGTACTTC	CASSLVADNSYEQYF
TRBD1	.	TRBJ1-5	TRBV27	TGTGCCAGCGCCCCCGGGACAGGGTATAGCAATCAGCCCCAGCATTTT	CASAPGTGYSNQPQHF
TRBD1	.	TRBJ1-3	TRBV29-1	TGCAGCGGGAGGGACAGCGACTCTGGAAACACCATATATTTT	CSGRDSDSGNTIYF
.	once	TRBJ2-7	TRBV4-3	TGCGCCAGCAGCCAATTGTCAGACTCCTACGAGCAGTACTTC	CASSQLSDSYEQYF
TRBD1	few	TRBJ2-1	TRBV23-1	TGCGCCAGCAGTCAATCGAACGACAGGGGAAACAACAATGAGCAGTTCTTC	CASSQSNDRGNNNEQFF
.	.	TRBJ2-3	TRBV27	TGTGCCAGCAGCCCTGGCGGACATGGTACGCAGTATTTT	CASSPGGHGTQYF
.	.	TRBJ1-5	TRBV5-4	TGTGCCAGCAGCTTGGGGCCGAATAGCAATCAGCCCCAGCATTTT	CASSLGPNSNQPQHF
TRBD1	.	TRBJ2-7	TRBV4-2	TGTGCCAGCAGCCAGGCAGGGACAGGGGTCTACGAGCAGTACTTC	CASSQAGTGVYEQYF
TRBD1	.	TRBJ1-5	TRBV15	TGTGCCACCAGCGAACAGGGGGCCGGGCAGCCCCAGCATTTT	CATSEQGAGQPQHF
.	once	TRBJ1-1	TRBV7-9	TGTGCCAGCAGCTTAGCGGGGGGAATGAACACTGAAGCTTTCTTT	CASSLAGGMNTEAFF
.	.	TRBJ2-1	TRBV28	TGTGCCAGCAGTTCGCGCGAGTATTACTACAATGAGCAGTTCTTC	CASSSREYYYNEQFF
.	.	TRBJ2-1	TRBV30	TGTGCCTGGAGGGGCGATGCTATCTACAATGAGCAGTTCTTC	CAWRGDAIYNEQFF
TRBD1	.	TRBJ2-1	TRBV5-1	TGCGCCAGCAGCTCCGGGACAGGGGCCCCTTCTTACAATGAGCAGTTCTTC	CASSSGTGAPSYNEQFF
TRBD2	.	TRBJ2-7	TRBV9	TGTGCCAGCAGCTCCGGGACTAGCGGAGACTACGAGCAGTACTTC	CASSSGTSGDYEQYF
.	.	TRBJ2-7	TRBV5-1	TGCGCCAGCTCCCGGCTAGGCCTCGTAGCCTACGAGCAGTACTTC	CASSRLGLVAYEQYF
.	.	TRBJ1-5	TRBV6-5	TGTGCCAGCAGTTACAAGGACAGAAATCAGCCCCAGCATTTT	CASSYKDRNQPQHF
TRBD1	.	TRBJ1-2	TRBV28	TGTGCCAGCGGGACAGGGGTGAGGGGTGGCTACACCTTC	CASGTGVRGGYTF
TRBD2	.	TRBJ2-7	TRBV6-1	TGTGCCAGCAGTGGGAGCGGGGGTCCTTCCTACGAGCAGTACTTC	CASSGSGGPSYEQYF
.	.	TRBJ1-1	TRBV29-1	TGCAGCGTTGTACGGGGAATAAACACTGAAGCTTTCTTT	CSVVRGINTEAFF
TRBD2	.	TRBJ2-4	TRBV7-2	TGTGCCAGCAGCTTAGTTCTAGCGGGAGGTTCCGGCATTCAGTACTTC	CASSLVLAGGSGIQYF
TRBD2	.	TRBJ2-3	TRBV28	TGTGCCAGCAAGGCTAGCGGGGGCACAGATACGCAGTATTTT	CASKASGGTDTQYF
.	.	TRBJ2-5	TRBV18	TGTGCCAGCTCCCTCTGGGGGCCCCCTCCTCAAGAGACCCAGTACTTC	CASSLWGPPPQETQYF
TRBD2	once	TRBJ2-1	TRBV5-1	TGCGCCAGCAGCTGGGGGACTAGCGGGAGCTCCTACAATGAGCAGTTCTTC	CASSWGTSGSSYNEQFF
.	few	TRBJ2-7	TRBV2	TGTGCCAGCAGTGATATCCAGATAGTAGCAGCCGAGCAGTACTTC	CASSDIQIVAAEQYF
TRBD1	.	TRBJ2-3	TRBV5-4	TGTGCCAGCAGCCCGACAGGGGGCGCGCCCAGATTTACAGATACGCAGTATTTT	CASSPTGGAPRFTDTQYF